This entry features one TCR beta chain sequence. Its target is not known. CDR1 and CDR2 (germline): MDHEN, SYDVKM. V was clipped by 4 bases and J by 4 bases, with 7 bases between them. The CDR3 contains 12 residues. This entry comes from a study of T cell responses to AZD1222 COVID-19 vaccine. Overall study findings and caveats: Most donors were white British and more were female, and clonal diversity was possibly underestimated.

The method was immunoSEQ multiplex PCR; TCRdb's version includes in-frame clones alone and lacks a portion of them. Here the sample spans some 110,000 clones, about 87% being singletons. This TCR was recovered from an adult in good health. This specimen was peripheral blood, taken on day 0 of AZD1222 vaccination. The V call is TRBV28, the J call TRBJ1-2, with D unresolved. CDR3 in amino acids: CASSSNSYGYTF. Here the CDR3 DNA reads TGTGCCAGCAGTTCCAATAGCTATGGCTACACCTTC.